This T cell receptor beta chain derives from a study of blood T cell repertoires in COVID-19. Study in general: Samples of COVID-19 (acute and convalescent) were obtained from the United States, Italy and Spain. In each case, the material was cDNA or gDNA derived from T cells, B-cell-depleted T cells, or PBMCs.

The V gene's germline CDR1 is MNHEY and CDR2 SVGAGI. J gave up 5 bases and V 6 bases, and 3 bases lay outside the gene matches. The CDR3 length is 13 residues. Under the authors' procedure: By means of reference gene primer amplification, nucleated cell counts were estimated. Profiling relied on immunoSEQ multiplex PCR, and the TCRdb table lists in-frame clones only, not all of them. V, J and clone size derive from that table, while D and trimming were established from the DNA sequence. The table has approximately 250,000 clones, 84% seen once. The V call is TRBV6-5, the J call TRBJ2-7; 11 bases match TRBD2. The TCR comes from a man over 45 with acute or convalescent COVID-19. The specimen was peripheral blood. CDR3 region: CASRIAGGNEQYF. The CDR3 region has the DNA TGTGCCAGCAGGATAGCGGGAGGGAACGAGCAGTACTTC.